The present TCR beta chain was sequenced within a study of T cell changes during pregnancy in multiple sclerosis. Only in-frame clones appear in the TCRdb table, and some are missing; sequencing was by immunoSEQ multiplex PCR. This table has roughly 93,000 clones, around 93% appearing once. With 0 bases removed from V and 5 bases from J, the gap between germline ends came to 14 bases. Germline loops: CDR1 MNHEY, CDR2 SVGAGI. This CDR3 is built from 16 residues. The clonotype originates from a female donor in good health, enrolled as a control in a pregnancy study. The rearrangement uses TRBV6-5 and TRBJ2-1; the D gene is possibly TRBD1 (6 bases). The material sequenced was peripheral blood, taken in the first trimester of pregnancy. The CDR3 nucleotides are TGTGCCAGCAGTTACTCGGGTTGGGGGCAGAACAATGAGCAGTTCTTC. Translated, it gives CASSYSGWGQNNEQFF.